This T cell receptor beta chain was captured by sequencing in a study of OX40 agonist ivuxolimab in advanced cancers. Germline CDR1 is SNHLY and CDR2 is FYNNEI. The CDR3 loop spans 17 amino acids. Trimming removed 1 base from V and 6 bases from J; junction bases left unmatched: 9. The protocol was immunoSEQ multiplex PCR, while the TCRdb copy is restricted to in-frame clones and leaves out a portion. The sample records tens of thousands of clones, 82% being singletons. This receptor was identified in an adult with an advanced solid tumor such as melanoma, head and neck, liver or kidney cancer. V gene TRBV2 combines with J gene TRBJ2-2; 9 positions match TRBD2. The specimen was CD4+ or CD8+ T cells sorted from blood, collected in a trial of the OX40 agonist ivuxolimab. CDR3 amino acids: CASSEVGWGLAPGELFF. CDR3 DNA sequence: TGTGCCAGCAGTGAAGTCGGTTGGGGACTAGCCCCCGGGGAGCTGTTTTTT.